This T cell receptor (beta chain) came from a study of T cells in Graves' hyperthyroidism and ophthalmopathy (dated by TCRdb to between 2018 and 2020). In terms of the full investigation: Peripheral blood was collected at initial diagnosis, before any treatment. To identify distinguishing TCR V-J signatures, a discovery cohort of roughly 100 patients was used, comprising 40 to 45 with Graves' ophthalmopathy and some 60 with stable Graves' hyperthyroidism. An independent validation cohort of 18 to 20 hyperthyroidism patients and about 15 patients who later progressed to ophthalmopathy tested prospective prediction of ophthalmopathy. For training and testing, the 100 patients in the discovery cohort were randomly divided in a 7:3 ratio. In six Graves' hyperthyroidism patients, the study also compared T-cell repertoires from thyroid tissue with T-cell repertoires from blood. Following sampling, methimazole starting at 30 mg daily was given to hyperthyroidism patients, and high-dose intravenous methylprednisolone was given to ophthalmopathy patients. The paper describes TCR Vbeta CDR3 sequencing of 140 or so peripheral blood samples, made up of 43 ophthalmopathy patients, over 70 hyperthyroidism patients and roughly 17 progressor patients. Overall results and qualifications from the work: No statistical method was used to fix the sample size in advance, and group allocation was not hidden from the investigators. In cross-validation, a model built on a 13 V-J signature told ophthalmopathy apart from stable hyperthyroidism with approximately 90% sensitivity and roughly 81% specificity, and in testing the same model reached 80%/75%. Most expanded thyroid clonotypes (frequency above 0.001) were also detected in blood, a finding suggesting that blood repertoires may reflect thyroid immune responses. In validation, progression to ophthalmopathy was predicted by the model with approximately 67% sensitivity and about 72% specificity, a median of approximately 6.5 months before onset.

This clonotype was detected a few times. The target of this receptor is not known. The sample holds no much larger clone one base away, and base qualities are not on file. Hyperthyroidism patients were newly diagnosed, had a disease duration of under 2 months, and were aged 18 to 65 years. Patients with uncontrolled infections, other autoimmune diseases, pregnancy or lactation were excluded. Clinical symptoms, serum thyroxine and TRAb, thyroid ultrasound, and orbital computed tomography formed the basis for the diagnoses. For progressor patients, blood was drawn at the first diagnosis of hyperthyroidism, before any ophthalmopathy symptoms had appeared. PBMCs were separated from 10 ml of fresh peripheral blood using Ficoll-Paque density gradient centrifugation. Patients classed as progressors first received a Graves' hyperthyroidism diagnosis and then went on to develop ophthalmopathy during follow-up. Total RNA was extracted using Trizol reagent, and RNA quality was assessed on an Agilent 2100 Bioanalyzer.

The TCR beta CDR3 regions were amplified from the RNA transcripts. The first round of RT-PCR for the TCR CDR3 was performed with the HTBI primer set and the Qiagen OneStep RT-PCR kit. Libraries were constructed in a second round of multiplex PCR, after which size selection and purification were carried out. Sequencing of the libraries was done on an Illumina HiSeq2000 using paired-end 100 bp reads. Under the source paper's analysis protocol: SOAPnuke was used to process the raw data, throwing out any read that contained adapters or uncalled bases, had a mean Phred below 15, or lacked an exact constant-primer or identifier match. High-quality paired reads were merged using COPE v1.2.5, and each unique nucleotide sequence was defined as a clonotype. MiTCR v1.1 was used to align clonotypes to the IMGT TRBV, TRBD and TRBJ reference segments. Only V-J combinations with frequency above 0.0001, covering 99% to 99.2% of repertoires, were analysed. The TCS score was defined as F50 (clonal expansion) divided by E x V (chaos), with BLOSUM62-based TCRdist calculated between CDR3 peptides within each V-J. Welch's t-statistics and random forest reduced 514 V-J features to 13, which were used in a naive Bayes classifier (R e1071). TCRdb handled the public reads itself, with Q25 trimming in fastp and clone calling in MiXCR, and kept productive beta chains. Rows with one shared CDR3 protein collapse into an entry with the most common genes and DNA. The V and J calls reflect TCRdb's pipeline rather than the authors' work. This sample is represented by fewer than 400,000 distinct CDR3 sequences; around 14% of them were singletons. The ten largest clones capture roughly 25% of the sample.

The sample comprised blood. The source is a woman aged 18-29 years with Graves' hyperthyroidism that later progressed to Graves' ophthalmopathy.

In nucleotide form, the sequence is TGTGCCAGCATGAGGGGGAACTCTGGGGCCAACGTCCTGACTTTC. Its protein product is CASMRGNSGANVLTF. Recombination joined TRBV6-1 with TRBJ2-6, and the D gene may be TRBD1, 6 bases matching. The CDR3 sequence holds 15 residues, the cysteine and phenylalanine included. Just CDR3 DNA is preserved here, 45 bases in frame from base 1. CDR1 and CDR2 are drawn from the germline V gene: MNHNS, SASEGT. Trimming costs V 7 bases and J 0 bases, and their ends lie 10 bases apart.